Detailed here is one TCR beta chain. The V gene's germline CDR1 is SGHVS and CDR2 FNYEAQ. The ends were cut back, 1 base at V and 3 bases at J, with 12 bases in the middle. The CDR3 sequence is 15 residues long. TCRdb's copy holds only in-frame clones and misses some; the assay was immunoSEQ multiplex PCR. The table has some 56,000 clones, approximately 85% seen once. These data are taken from a study of T cell responses to AZD1222 COVID-19 vaccine. The sequenced sample was peripheral blood, obtained on day 0 of AZD1222 vaccination. The V gene is TRBV7-6, the J gene TRBJ1-1, with D uncertain. This TCR was sampled from an adult in good health. CDR3 protein: CASSLEAGLHTEAFF. DNA for the CDR3: TGTGCCAGCAGCTTAGAAGCGGGTTTACACACTGAAGCTTTCTTT.